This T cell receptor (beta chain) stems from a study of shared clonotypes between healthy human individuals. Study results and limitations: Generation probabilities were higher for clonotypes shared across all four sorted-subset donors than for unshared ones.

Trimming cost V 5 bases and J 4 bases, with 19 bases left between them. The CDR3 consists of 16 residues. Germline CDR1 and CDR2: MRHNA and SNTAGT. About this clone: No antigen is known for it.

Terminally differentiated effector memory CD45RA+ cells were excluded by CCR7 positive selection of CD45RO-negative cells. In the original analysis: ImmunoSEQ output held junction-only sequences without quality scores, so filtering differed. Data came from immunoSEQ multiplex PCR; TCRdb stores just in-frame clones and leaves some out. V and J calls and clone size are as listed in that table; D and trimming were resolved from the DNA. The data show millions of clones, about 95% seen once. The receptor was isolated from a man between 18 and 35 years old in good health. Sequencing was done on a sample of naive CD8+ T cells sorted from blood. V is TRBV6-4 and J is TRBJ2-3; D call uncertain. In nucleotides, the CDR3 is TGTGCCAGCAGTACCGATTACGAGCTGCAGGCAGATACGCAGTATTTT. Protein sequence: CASSTDYELQADTQYF.